The 4 T cell receptor beta chains listed next were all sequenced from one sample in a study of T cell clones after liver transplantation. Measured with immunoSEQ multiplex PCR; TCRdb has only the in-frame clones, and not every one. Of roughly 70,000 clones detected, about 80% appear once; the ten largest clones hold about 0.64%. This specimen was CD4+ T cells from blood, taken before liver transplant. The source is a human donor who received a liver transplant.

The rearrangement uses TRBV6-5 and TRBJ1-1, with a possible D match to TRBD1 (6 bases). Trimming removed 4 bases from V and 1 base from J, with 13 bases in between. The CDR3 covers 15 residues. Germline V lookup: CDR1 MNHEY, CDR2 SVGAGI. CDR3 sequence reads: CASSFTGTSNTEAFF. The CDR3 region has the DNA TGTGCCAGCAGTTTTACCGGGACATCGAACACTGAAGCTTTCTTT.

V gene TRBV18 combines with J gene TRBJ2-1; possible D gene TRBD1, 6 bases. Germline assignment: CDR1 KGHSH and CDR2 LQKENI. The CDR3 loop spans 16 amino acids. V was trimmed by 2 bases and J by 5 bases, leaving 16 bases between them. CDR3 region: CASSPSTGTTNNEQFF. The CDR3 DNA sequence: TGTGCCAGCTCACCATCGACCGGGACAACGAACAATGAGCAGTTCTTC.

This chain joins TRBV30 and TRBJ2-7; 7 bases agree with TRBD1. The CDR3 has 15 amino acids. Trimming cost V 2 bases and J 2 bases; bases outside gene matches: 9. Per the germline V gene, CDR1 is GTSNPN and CDR2 is SVGIG (reference sequence). The CDR3 nucleotides read TGTGCCTGGAGTACCCCCGGGACAGTTACCTACGAGCAGTACTTC. Amino acids: CAWSTPGTVTYEQYF.

The rearrangement links TRBV15 to TRBJ1-2; 9 nucleotides align to TRBD1. The CDR3 has 15 residues. The J segment lost 8 bases and the V segment lost 0 bases, leaving 7 bases of the junction unmatched. CDR1 and CDR2 (germline): LNHNV, YYDKDF (reference sequence). The CDR3 spells CATSRDLLDRGGYTF. CDR3 bases: TGTGCCACCAGCAGAGATCTATTAGACAGGGGGGGCTACACCTTC.